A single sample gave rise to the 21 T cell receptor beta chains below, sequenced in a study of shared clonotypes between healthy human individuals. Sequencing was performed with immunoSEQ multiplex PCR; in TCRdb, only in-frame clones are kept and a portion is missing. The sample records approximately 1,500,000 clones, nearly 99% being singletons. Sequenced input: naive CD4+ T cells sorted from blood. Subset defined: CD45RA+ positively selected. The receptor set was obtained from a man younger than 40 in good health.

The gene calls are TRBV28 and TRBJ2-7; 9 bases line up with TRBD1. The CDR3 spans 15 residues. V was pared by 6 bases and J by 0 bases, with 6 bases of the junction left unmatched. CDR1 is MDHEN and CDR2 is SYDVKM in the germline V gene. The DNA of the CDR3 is TGTGCCAGCAGATGGGGACAGGGAATCTCCTACGAGCAGTACTTC. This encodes CASRWGQGISYEQYF.

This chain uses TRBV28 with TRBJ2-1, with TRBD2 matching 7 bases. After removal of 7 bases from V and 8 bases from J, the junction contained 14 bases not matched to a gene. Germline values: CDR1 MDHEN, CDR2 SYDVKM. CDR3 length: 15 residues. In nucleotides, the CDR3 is TGTGCCAGCACCAATTGGAGGGAGGGCCTCGATGAGCAGTTCTTC. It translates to CASTNWREGLDEQFF.

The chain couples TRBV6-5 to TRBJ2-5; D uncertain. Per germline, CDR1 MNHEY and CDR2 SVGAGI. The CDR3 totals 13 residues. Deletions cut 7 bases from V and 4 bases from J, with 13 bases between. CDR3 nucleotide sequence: TGTGCCAGCACCGCGATCGGGTTAGAGACCCAGTACTTC. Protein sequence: CASTAIGLETQYF.

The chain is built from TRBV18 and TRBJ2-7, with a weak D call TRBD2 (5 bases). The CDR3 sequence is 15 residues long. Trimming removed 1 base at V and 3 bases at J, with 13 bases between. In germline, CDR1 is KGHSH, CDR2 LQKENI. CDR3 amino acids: CASSPLPGTDYEQYF. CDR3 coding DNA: TGTGCCAGCTCACCACTCCCGGGAACCGACTACGAGCAGTACTTC.

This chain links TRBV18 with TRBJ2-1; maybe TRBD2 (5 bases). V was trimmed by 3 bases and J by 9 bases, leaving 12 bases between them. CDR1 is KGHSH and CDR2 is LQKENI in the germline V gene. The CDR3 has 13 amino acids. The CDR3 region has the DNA TGTGCCAGCTCACCGTATAAGGACTCTGAGCAGTTCTTC. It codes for CASSPYKDSEQFF. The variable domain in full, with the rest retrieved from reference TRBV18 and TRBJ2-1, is NAGVMQNPRHLVRRRGQEARLRCSPMKGHSHVYWYRQLPEEGLKFMVYLQKENIIDESGMPKERFSAEFPKEGPSILRIQQVVRGDSAAYFCASSPYKDSEQFFGPGTRLTVL.

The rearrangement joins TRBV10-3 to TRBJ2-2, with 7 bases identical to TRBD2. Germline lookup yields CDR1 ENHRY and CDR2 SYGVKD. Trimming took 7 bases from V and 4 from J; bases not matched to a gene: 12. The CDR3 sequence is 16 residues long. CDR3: CAIKRMAAGSTGELFF. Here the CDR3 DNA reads TGTGCCATCAAGCGCATGGCAGCGGGGAGCACCGGGGAGCTGTTTTTT.

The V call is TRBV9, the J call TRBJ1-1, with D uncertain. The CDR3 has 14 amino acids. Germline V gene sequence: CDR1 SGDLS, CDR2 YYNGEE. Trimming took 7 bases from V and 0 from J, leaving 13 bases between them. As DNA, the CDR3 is TGTGCCAGCGCTAAAGGGCCCTTGAACACTGAAGCTTTCTTT. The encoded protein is CASAKGPLNTEAFF. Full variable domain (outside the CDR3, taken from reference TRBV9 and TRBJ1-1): DSGVTQTPKHLITATGQRVTLRCSPRSGDLSVYWYQQSLDQGLQFLIQYYNGEERAKGNILERFSAQQFPDLHSELNLSSLELGDSALYFCASAKGPLNTEAFFGQGTRLTVV.

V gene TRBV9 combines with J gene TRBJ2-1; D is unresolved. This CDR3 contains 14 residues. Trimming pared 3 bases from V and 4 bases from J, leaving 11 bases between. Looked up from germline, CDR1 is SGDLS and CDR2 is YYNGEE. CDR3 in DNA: TGTGCCAGCAGCGCAGGCGACGGATACAATGAGCAGTTCTTC. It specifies CASSAGDGYNEQFF.

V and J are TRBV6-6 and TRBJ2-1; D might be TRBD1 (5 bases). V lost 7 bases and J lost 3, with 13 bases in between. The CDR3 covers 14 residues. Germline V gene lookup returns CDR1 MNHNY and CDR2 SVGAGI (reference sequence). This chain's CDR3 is CASTPDTFYNEQFF. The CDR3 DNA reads TGTGCCAGCACCCCGGACACCTTCTACAATGAGCAGTTCTTC.

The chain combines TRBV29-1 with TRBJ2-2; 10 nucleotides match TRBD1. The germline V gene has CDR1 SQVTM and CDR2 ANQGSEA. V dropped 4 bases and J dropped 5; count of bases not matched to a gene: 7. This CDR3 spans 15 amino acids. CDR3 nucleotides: TGCAGCGTTGGGGACAGGGGAGGAAGAACCGGGGAGCTGTTTTTT. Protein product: CSVGDRGGRTGELFF.

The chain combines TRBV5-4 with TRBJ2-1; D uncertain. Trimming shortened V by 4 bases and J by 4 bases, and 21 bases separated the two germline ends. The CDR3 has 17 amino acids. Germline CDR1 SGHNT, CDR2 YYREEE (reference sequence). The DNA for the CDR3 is TGTGCCAGCAGCCCCGTACGTGGCAGCCCGAGTTACAATGAGCAGTTCTTC. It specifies CASSPVRGSPSYNEQFF.

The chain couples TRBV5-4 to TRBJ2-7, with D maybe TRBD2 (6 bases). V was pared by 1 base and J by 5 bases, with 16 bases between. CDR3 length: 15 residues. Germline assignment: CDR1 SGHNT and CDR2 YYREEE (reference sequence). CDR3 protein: CASSLRPGTWDEQYF. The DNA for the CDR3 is TGTGCCAGCAGCTTGAGGCCAGGGACTTGGGACGAGCAGTACTTC.

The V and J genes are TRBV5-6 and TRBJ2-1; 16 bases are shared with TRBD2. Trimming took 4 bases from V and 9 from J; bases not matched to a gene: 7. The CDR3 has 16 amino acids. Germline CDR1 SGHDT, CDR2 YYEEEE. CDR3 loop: CASSPGTSGRAGEQFF. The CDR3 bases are TGTGCCAGCAGCCCCGGGACTAGCGGGAGGGCCGGTGAGCAGTTCTTC. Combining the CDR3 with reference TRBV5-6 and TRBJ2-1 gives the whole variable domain DAGVTQSPTHLIKTRGQQVTLRCSPKSGHDTVSWYQQALGQGPQFIFQYYEEEERQRGNFPDRFSGHQFPNYSSELNVNALLLGDSALYLCASSPGTSGRAGEQFFGPGTRLTVL.

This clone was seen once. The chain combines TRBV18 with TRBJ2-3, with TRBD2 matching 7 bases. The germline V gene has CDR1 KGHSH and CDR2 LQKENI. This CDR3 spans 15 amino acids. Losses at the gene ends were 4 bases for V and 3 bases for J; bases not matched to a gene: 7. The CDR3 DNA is TGTGCCAGCTCACTAGGGAGGGGCGCGACAGATACGCAGTATTTT. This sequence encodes CASSLGRGATDTQYF.

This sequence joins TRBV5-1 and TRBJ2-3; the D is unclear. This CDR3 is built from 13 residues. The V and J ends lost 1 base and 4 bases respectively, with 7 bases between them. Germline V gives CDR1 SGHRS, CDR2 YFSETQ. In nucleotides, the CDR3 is TGCGCCAGCAGCTTGCGAGCACCAGATACGCAGTATTTT. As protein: CASSLRAPDTQYF. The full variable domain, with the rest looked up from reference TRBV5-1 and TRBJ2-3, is KAGVTQTPRYLIKTRGQQVTLSCSPISGHRSVSWYQQTPGQGLQFLFEYFSETQRNKGNFPGRFSGRQFSNSRSEMNVSTLELGDSALYLCASSLRAPDTQYFGPGTRLTVL.

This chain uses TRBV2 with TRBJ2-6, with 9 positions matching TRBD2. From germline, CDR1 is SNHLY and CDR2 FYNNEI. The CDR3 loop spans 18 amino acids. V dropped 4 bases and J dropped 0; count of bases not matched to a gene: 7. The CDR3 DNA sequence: TGTGCCAGCAGTGGTATACTAGCGGGCGTCTCTGGGGCCAACGTCCTGACTTTC. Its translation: CASSGILAGVSGANVLTF.

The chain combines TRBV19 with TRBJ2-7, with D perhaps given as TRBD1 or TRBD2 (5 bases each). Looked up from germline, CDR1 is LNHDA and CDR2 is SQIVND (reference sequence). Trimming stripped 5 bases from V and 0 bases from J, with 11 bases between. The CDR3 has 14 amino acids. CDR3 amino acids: CASSSWDGSYEQYF. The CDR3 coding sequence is TGTGCCAGTAGTTCCTGGGACGGCTCCTACGAGCAGTACTTC. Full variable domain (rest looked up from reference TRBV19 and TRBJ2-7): DGGITQSPKYLFRKEGQNVTLSCEQNLNHDAMYWYRQDPGQGLRLIYYSQIVNDFQKGDIAEGYSVSREKKESFPLTVTSAQKNPTAFYLCASSSWDGSYEQYFGPGTRLTVT.

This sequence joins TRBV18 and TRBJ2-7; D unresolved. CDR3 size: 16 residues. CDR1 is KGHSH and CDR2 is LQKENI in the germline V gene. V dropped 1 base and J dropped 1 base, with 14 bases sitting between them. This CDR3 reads CASSPRAPALSYEQYF. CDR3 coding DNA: TGTGCCAGCTCACCACGTGCGCCGGCACTGTCCTACGAGCAGTACTTC. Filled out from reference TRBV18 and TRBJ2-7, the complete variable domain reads NAGVMQNPRHLVRRRGQEARLRCSPMKGHSHVYWYRQLPEEGLKFMVYLQKENIIDESGMPKERFSAEFPKEGPSILRIQQVVRGDSAAYFCASSPRAPALSYEQYFGPGTRLTVT.

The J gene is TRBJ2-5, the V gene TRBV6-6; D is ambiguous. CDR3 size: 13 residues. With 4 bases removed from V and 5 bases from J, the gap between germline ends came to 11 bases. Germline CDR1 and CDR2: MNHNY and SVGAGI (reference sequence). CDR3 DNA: TGTGCCAGCAGTTCCCTCCGCAGGGAGACCCAGTACTTC. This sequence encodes CASSSLRRETQYF.

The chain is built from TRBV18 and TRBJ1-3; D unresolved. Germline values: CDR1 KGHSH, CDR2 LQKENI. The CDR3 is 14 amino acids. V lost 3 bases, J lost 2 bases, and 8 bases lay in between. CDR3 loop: CASSPSLAGNTIYF. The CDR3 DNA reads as TGTGCCAGCTCACCGAGTCTTGCTGGAAACACCATATATTTT.

Here the CDR3 reads CASGPDLTGNTIYF. The CDR3 nucleotides are TGTGCCAGCGGACCGGACCTGACCGGAAACACCATATATTTT. The chain joins TRBV9 to TRBJ1-3; D is uncertain. The V gene's germline CDR1 is SGDLS and CDR2 YYNGEE. There are 14 residues in the CDR3. V dropped 7 bases and J dropped 4 bases, with 15 bases sitting between them. The full variable domain, completed using reference TRBV9 and TRBJ1-3, is DSGVTQTPKHLITATGQRVTLRCSPRSGDLSVYWYQQSLDQGLQFLIQYYNGEERAKGNILERFSAQQFPDLHSELNLSSLELGDSALYFCASGPDLTGNTIYFGEGSWLTVV.